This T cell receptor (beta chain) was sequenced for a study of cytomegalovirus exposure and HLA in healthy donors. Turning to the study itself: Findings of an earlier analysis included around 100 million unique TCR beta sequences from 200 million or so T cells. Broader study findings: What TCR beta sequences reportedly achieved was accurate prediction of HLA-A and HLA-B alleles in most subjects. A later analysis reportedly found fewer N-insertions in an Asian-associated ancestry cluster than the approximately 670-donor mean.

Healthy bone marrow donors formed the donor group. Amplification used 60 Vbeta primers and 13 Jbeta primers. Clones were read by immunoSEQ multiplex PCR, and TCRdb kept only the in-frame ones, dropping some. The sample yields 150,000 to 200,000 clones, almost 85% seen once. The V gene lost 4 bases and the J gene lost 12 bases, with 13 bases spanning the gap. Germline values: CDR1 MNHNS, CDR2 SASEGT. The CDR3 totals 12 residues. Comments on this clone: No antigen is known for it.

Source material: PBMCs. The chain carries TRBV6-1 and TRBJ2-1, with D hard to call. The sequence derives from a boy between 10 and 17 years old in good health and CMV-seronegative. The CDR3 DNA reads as TGTGCCAGCAGTGTGCTTACGGCAGGGCAGTTCTTC. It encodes CASSVLTAGQFF.